The sequence of this TCR beta chain was determined in a study of blood T cell repertoires in COVID-19. The CDR3 runs to 15 residues. Germline V gives CDR1 MNHEY, CDR2 SMNVEV (reference sequence). With V trimmed by 2 bases and J by 5 bases, 7 bases remained unmatched. Using immunoSEQ multiplex PCR, the repertoire was profiled, and TCRdb retains in-frame clones only, with some absent. Found here are about 350,000 clones, roughly 90% of them singletons; the top ten hold 6% to 8%. The receptor was derived from a woman aged 70-85 years with COVID-19, enrolled during active disease. The chain combines TRBV27 with TRBJ1-2; 8 bases line up with TRBD1. The specimen was peripheral blood. Here the CDR3 DNA reads TGTGCCAGCAGTTTACTAGGGACAGGCCTATATGGCTACACCTTC. It translates to CASSLLGTGLYGYTF.